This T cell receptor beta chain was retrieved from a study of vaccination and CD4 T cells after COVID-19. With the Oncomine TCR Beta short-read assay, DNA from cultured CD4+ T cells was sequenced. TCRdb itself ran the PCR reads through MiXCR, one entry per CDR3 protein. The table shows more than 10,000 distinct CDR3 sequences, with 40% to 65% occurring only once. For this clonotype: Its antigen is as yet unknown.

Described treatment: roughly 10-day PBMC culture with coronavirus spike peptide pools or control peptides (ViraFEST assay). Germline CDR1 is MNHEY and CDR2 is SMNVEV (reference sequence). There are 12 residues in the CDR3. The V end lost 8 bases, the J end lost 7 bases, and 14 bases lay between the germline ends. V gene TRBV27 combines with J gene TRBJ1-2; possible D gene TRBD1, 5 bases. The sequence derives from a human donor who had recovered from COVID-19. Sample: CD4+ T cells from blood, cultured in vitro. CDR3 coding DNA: TGTGCCAGCGGGTCGGGGGTTAGTGGCTACACCTTC. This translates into CASGSGVSGYTF.